This T cell receptor beta chain was obtained from a study of STAT5B mutations in CD4+ large granular lymphocyte leukemia. Overall study: Among healthy controls, a particular HLA allele went with more CDR3 'QG' motifs. The study, taken as a whole, reports: No patients shared main leukemic clonotypes, though around 27% appeared at low frequency elsewhere.

Comment on this clone: Its antigen is undetermined.

Authors' methods: A productive frequency of 2.59 x 10-5 was the lowest detectable. Clones were read by immunoSEQ multiplex PCR, and TCRdb kept only the in-frame ones, dropping some. V and J calls plus clone size are reproduced from that table; the DNA served to infer D and trimming. The sample contains approximately 52,000 clones, less than 85% of which appear only once. The sample was CD4+ T cells from blood buffy coats. The sequence was obtained from a human donor in good health.

CDR3 coding DNA: TGTGCCAGCAGCCCCCCTAGCGGGGGAGTGCAGTATTTT. Translated: CASSPPSGGVQYF. The genes are TRBV7-2 and TRBJ2-3; TRBD2 matches at 10 bases. The CDR3 spans 13 residues. J was trimmed by 11 bases and V by 5 bases; bases with no gene match: 7. Germline CDR1 and CDR2: SGHTA and FQGNSA.